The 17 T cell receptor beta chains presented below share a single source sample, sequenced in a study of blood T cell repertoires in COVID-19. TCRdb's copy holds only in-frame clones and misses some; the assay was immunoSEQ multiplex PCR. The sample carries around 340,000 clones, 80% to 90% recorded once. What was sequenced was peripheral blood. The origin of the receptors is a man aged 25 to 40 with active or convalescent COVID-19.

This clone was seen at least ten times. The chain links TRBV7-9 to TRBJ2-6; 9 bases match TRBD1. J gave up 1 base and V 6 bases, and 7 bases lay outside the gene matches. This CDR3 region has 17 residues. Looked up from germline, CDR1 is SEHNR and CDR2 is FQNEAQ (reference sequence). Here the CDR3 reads CASSYVGTGSGANVLTF. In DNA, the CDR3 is TGTGCCAGCAGTTACGTAGGGACAGGGTCTGGGGCCAACGTCCTGACTTTC.

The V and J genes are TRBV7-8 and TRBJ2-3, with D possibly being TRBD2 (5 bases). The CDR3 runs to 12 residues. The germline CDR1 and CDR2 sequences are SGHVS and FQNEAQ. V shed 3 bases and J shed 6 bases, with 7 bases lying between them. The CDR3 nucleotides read TGTGCCAGCAGCTTTCGGGGTGATACGCAGTATTTT. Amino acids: CASSFRGDTQYF.

As DNA, the CDR3 is TGTGCCAGCAGTCCCCGGGACAACAGGGCTGGAGATACGCAGTATTTT. It encodes CASSPRDNRAGDTQYF. The V call is TRBV2, the J call TRBJ2-3; a possible D gene is TRBD1 (6 bases). V shed 5 bases and J shed 5 bases, with 20 bases lying between them. The V gene's germline CDR1 is SNHLY and CDR2 FYNNEI. The CDR3 is 16 amino acids.

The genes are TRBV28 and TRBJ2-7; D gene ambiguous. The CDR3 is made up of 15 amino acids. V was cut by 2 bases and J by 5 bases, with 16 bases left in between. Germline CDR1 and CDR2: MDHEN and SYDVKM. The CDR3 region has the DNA TGTGCCAGCAGTTTACTGCTACTGAGATCCCACGAGCAGTACTTC. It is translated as CASSLLLLRSHEQYF.

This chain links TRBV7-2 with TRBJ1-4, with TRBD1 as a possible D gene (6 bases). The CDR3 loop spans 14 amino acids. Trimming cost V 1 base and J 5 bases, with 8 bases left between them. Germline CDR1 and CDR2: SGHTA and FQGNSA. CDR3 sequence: CASSLGRGNEKLFF. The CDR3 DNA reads TGTGCCAGCAGCTTAGGCAGGGGAAATGAAAAACTGTTTTTT.

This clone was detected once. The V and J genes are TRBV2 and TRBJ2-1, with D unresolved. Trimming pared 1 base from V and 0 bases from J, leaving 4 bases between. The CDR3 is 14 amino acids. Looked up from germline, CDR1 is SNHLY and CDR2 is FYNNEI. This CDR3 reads CASSEVSSYNEQFF. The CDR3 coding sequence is TGTGCCAGCAGTGAAGTTAGCTCCTACAATGAGCAGTTCTTC.

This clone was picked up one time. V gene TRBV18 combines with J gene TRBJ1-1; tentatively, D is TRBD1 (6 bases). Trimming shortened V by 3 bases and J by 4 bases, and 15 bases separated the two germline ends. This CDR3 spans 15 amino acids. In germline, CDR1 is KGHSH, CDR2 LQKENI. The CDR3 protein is CASSPQGGGTTEAFF. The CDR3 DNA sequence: TGTGCCAGCTCACCCCAAGGGGGGGGGACCACTGAAGCTTTCTTT.

DNA of the CDR3: TGTGCCACCAGTGATTTGGGGGGACTCTACAATGAGCAGTTCTTC. Its translation: CATSDLGGLYNEQFF. The chain is built from TRBV24-1 and TRBJ2-1, with a weak D call TRBD2 (6 bases). This CDR3 comprises 15 residues. The V end lost 0 bases, the J end lost 3 bases, and 8 bases lay between the germline ends. Germline V gene sequence: CDR1 KGHDR, CDR2 SFDVKD.

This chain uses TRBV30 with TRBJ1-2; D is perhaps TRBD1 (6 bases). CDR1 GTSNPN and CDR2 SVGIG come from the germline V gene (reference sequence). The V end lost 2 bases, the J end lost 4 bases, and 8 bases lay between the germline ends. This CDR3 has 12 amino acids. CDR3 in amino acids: CAWSLGGYGYTF. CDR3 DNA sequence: TGTGCCTGGAGTCTAGGGGGCTATGGCTACACCTTC.

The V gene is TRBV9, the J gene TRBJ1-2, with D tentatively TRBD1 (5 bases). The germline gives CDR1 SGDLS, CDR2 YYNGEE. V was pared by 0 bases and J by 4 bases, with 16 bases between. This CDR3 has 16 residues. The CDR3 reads CASSVGGGARFYGYTF. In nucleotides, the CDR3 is TGTGCCAGCAGCGTAGGGGGTGGGGCTCGATTCTATGGCTACACCTTC.

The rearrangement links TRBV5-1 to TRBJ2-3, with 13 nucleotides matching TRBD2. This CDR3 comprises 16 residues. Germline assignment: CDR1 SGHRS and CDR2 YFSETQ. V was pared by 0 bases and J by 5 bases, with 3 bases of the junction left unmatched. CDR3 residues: CASSLVRLAGGDTQYF. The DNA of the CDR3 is TGCGCCAGCAGCTTGGTTAGACTAGCGGGGGGAGATACGCAGTATTTT.

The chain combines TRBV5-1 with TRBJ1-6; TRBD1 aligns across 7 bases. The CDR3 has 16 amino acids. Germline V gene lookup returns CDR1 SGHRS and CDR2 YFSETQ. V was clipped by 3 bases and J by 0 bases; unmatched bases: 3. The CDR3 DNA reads TGCGCCAGCAGCTCGACAGGGAGCTCCTATAATTCACCCCTCCACTTT. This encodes CASSSTGSSYNSPLHF.

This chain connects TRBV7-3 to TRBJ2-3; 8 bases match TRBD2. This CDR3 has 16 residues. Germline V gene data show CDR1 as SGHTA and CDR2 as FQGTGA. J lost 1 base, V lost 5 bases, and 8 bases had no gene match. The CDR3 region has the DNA TGTGCCAGCAGCCCGGCGGGGACTAGTCGCACAGATACGCAGTATTTT. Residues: CASSPAGTSRTDTQYF.

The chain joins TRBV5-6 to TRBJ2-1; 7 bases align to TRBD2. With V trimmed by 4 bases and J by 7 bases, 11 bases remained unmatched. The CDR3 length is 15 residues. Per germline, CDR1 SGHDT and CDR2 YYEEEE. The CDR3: CASSAGLSGVNEQFF. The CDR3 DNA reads TGTGCCAGCAGCGCGGGACTATCGGGGGTGAATGAGCAGTTCTTC.

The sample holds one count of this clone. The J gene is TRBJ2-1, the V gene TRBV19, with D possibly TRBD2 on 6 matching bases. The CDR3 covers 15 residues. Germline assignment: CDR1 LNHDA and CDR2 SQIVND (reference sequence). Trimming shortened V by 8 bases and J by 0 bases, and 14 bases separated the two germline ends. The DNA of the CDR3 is TGTGCCAGTGCCCCTTTCGGGGGCTCCTACAATGAGCAGTTCTTC. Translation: CASAPFGGSYNEQFF.

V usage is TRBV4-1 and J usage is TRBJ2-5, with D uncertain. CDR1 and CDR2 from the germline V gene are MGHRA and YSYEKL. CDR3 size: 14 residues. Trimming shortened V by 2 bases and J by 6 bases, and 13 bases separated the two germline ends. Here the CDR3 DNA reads TGCGCCAGCAGCCAACCGCTGGCACAACAGACCCAGTACTTC. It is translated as CASSQPLAQQTQYF.

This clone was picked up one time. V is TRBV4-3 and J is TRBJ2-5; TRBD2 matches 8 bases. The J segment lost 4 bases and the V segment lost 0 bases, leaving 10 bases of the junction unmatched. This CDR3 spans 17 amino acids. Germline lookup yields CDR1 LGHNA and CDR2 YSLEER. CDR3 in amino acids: CASSQDHREGVVETQYF. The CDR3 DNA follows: TGCGCCAGCAGCCAAGATCACCGGGAGGGAGTAGTAGAGACCCAGTACTTC.